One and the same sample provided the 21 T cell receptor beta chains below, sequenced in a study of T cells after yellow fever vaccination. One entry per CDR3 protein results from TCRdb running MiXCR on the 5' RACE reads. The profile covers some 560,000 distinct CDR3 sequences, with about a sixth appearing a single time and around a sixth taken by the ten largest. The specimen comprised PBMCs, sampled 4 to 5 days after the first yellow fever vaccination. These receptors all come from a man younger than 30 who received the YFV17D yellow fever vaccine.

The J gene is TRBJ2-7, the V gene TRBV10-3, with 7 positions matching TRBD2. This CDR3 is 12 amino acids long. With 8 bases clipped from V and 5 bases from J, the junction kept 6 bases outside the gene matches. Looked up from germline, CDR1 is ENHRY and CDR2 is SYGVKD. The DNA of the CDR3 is TGTGCCATCGGGGGGGACTTCGACGAGCAGTACGTC. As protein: CAIGGDFDEQYV.

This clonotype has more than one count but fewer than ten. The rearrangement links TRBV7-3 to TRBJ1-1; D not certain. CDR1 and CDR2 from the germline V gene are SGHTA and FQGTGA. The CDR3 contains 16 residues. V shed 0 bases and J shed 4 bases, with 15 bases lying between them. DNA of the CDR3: TGTGCCAGCAGCTTAACTGGTGGCACCCTGGCCACTGAAGCTTTCTTT. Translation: CASSLTGGTLATEAFF.

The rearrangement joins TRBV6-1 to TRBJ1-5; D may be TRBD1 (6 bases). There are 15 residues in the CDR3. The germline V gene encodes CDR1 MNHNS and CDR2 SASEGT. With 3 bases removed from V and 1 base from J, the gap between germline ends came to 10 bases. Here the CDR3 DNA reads TGTGCCAGCAGTGATCCGGGGGCAAGCAATCAGCCCCAGCATTTT. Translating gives CASSDPGASNQPQHF.

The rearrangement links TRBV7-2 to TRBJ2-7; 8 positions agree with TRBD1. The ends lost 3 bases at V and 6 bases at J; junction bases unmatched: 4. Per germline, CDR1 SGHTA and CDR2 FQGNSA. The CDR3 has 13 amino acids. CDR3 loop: CASSFLQGGEQYV. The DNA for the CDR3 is TGTGCCAGCAGCTTCTTACAGGGGGGCGAGCAGTACGTC.

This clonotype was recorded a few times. Here the CDR3 reads CASSQGLAGAVTGELFF. CDR3 in DNA: TGCGCCAGCAGCCAGGGACTAGCGGGGGCCGTCACCGGGGAGCTGTTTTTT. The chain links TRBV5-1 to TRBJ2-2; the match to TRBD2 covers 14 bases. V was clipped by 4 bases and J by 4 bases; unmatched bases: 6. The CDR3 runs 17 residues. Germline CDR1 and CDR2: SGHRS and YFSETQ.

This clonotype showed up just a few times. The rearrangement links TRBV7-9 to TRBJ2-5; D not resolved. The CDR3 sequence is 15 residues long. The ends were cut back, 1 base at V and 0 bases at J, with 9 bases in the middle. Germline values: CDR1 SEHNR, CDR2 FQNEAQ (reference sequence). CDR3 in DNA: TGTGCCAGCAGCTTAGTACCGGCAGACCAAGAGACCCAGTACTTC. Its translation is CASSLVPADQETQYF.

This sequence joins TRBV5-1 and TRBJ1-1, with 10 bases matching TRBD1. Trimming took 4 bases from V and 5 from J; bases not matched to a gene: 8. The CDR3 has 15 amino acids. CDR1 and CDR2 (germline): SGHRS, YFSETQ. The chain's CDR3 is CASSTSTGGRTEAFF. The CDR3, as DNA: TGCGCCAGCAGCACTTCGACAGGGGGCAGAACTGAAGCTTTCTTT.

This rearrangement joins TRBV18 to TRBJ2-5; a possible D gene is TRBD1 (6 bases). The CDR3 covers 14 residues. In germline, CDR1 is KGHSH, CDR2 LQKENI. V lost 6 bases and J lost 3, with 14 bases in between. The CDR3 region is CASSASQGKETQYF. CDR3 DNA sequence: TGTGCCAGCTCTGCCTCACAGGGTAAAGAGACCCAGTACTTC.

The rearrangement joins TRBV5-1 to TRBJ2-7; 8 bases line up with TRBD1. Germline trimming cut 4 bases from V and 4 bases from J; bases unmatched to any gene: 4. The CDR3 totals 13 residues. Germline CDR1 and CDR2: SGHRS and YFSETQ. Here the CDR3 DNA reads TGCGCCAGCAGCACCACAGGGGGATACGAGCAGTACTTC. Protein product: CASSTTGGYEQYF.

The CDR3 protein is CASSYSPNEQFF. The CDR3 DNA sequence: TGTGCCAGCAGTTACTCGCCCAATGAGCAGTTCTTC. This sequence joins TRBV6-5 and TRBJ2-1; no definite D call. The CDR3 runs 12 residues. Deletions cut 0 bases from V and 6 bases from J, with 3 bases between. The V gene's germline CDR1 is MNHEY and CDR2 SVGAGI.

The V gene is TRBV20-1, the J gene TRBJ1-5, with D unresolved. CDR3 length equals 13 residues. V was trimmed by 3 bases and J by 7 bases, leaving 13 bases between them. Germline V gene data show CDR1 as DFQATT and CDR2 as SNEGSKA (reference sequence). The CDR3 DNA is TGCAGTGCTAGCCCCCAGCCAGAGCAGCCCCAGCATTTT. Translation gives CSASPQPEQPQHF.

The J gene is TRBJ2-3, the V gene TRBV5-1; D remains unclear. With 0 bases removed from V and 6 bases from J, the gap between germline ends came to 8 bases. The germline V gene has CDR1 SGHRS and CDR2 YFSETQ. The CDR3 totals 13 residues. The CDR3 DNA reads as TGCGCCAGCAGCTTGGAGTGGCGCGATACGCAGTATTTT. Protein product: CASSLEWRDTQYF.

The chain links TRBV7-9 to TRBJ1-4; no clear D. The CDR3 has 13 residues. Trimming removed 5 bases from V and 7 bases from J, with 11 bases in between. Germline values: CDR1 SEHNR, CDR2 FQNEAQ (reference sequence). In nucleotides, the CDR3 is TGTGCCAGCAGCCCGCCCTTAGGTGAAAAACTGTTTTTT. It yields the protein CASSPPLGEKLFF.

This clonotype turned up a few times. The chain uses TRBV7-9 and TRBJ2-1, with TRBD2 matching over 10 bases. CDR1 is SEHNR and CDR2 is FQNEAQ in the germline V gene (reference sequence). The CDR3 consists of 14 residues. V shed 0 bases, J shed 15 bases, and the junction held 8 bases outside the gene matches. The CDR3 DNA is TGTGCCAGCAGCTTAGCGCCGCTAGCGGGGGCTCCGTTCTTC. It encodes CASSLAPLAGAPFF.

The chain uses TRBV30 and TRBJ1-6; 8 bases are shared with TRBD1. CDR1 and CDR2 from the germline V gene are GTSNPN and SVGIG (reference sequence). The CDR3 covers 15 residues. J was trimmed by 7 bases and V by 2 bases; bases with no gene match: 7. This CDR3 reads CAWSSAGGANSPLHF. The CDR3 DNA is TGTGCCTGGAGTAGTGCAGGGGGCGCAAATTCACCCCTCCACTTT. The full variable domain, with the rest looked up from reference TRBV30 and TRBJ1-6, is SQTIHQWPATLVQPVGSPLSLECTVEGTSNPNLYWYRQAAGRGLQLLFYSVGIGQISSEVPQNLSASRPQDRQFILSSKKLLLSDSGFYLCAWSSAGGANSPLHFGNGTRLTVT.

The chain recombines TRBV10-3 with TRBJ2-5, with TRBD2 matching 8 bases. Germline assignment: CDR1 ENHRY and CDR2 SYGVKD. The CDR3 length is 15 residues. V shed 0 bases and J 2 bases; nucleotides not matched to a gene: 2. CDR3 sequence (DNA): TGTGCCATCAGTGAGTCCCGGGGGGGGCAAGAGACCCAGTACTTC. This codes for CAISESRGGQETQYF.

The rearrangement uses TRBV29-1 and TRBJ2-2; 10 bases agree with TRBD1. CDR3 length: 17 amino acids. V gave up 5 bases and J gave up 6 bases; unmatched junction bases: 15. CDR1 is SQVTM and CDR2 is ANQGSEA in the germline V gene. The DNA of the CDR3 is TGCAGCGTTCGGGACAGGGGACGTCATTTAGGCTCCGGGGAGCTGTTTTTT. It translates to CSVRDRGRHLGSGELFF.

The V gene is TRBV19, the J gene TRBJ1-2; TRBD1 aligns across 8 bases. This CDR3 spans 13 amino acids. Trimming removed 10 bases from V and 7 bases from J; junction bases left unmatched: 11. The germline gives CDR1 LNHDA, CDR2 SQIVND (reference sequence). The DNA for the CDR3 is TGTGCCACGGGGCCAGGGGGCGACCTTGGCTACACCTTC. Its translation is CATGPGGDLGYTF.

In DNA form, the CDR3 reads TGCGCCAGCAGCCCTTACTCACTAGCGGGGGGATCAGATACGCAGTATTTT. Translation gives CASSPYSLAGGSDTQYF. V gene TRBV4-1 combines with J gene TRBJ2-3; 12 nucleotides line up with TRBD2. Per germline, CDR1 MGHRA and CDR2 YSYEKL. The CDR3 spans 17 residues. Losses at the gene ends were 4 bases for V and 4 bases for J; bases not matched to a gene: 9.

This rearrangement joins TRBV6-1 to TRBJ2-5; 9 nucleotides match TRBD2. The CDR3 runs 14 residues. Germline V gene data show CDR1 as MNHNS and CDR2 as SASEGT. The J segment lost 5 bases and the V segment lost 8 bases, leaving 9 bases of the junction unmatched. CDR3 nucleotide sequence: TGTGCCAGCCGAAGGCGGGGGGGTTGGGAGACCCAGTACTTC. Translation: CASRRRGGWETQYF.

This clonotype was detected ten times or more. Written as DNA, the CDR3 is TGCGCCAGCAGCCAAGAAACGGCAGATAATTCACCCCTCCACTTT. It specifies CASSQETADNSPLHF. The chain joins TRBV4-3 to TRBJ1-6; D not resolved. V lost 0 bases to trimming and J lost 5 bases, with 8 bases between them. Germline loops: CDR1 LGHNA, CDR2 YSLEER. The CDR3 covers 15 residues.